Below are 7 T cell receptor beta chains sequenced from a single sample in a study of blood T cell repertoires in COVID-19. Assay used: immunoSEQ multiplex PCR; TCRdb lists only in-frame clones, some missing. The table lists fewer than 300,000 clones, about 85% of them singletons. Input material: PBMCs or T cells enriched from blood (not recorded which). The receptors stem from a woman between 50 and 59 years old who had recovered from COVID-19.

V is TRBV4-3 and J is TRBJ1-1; no clear D gene. This CDR3 has 12 amino acids. Germline assignment: CDR1 LGHNA and CDR2 YSLEER. Trimming took off 5 bases at V and 1 base at J, with 5 bases between the two ends. In DNA form, the CDR3 reads TGCGCCAGCAGCTACGGGAACACTGAAGCTTTCTTT. Translation: CASSYGNTEAFF.

The chain links TRBV6-5 to TRBJ2-7, with D perhaps matching TRBD2 (8 bases). Trimming took 7 bases from V and 1 from J, leaving 14 bases between them. This CDR3 is built from 14 residues. From germline, CDR1 is MNHEY and CDR2 SVGAGI. In nucleotides, the CDR3 is TGTGCCAGCACCGGGGGGGACAGTTCCTACGAGCAGTACTTC. Translating gives CASTGGDSSYEQYF.

This chain links TRBV25-1 with TRBJ1-3, with D possibly TRBD1 on 5 matching bases. The CDR3 consists of 16 residues. Germline V lookup: CDR1 MGHDK, CDR2 SYGVNS. V lost 4 bases and J 3 bases, leaving 16 bases between the germline ends. CDR3 DNA: TGTGCCAGCAGTGGAGGGAGGGGCTGGTATGGAAACACCATATATTTT. Amino acids: CASSGGRGWYGNTIYF.

This clone was recorded a few times. The chain uses TRBV19 and TRBJ1-1; the D is unclear. Trimming pared 7 bases from V and 1 base from J, leaving 19 bases between. The length of the CDR3 is 16 residues. Germline V gene sequence: CDR1 LNHDA, CDR2 SQIVND (reference sequence). Here the CDR3 DNA reads TGTGCCAGTATCGACCGAGGAGGCGCAACGAACACTGAAGCTTTCTTT. Encoded protein: CASIDRGGATNTEAFF. The complete variable domain, with remaining parts taken from reference TRBV19 and TRBJ1-1, reads DGGITQSPKYLFRKEGQNVTLSCEQNLNHDAMYWYRQDPGQGLRLIYYSQIVNDFQKGDIAEGYSVSREKKESFPLTVTSAQKNPTAFYLCASIDRGGATNTEAFFGQGTRLTVV.

The V and J genes are TRBV5-5 and TRBJ1-2, with TRBD1 matching over 9 bases. V lost 1 base to trimming and J lost 5 bases; unmatched junction nucleotides: 6. Per germline, CDR1 SGHKS and CDR2 YYEKEE (reference sequence). CDR3 length: 15 amino acids. The CDR3 here is CASSLNRDRVYGYTF. CDR3 DNA sequence: TGTGCCAGCAGCTTGAATAGGGACAGGGTGTATGGCTACACCTTC.

The V and J genes are TRBV6-2 or TRBV6-3 and TRBJ1-1; 8 nucleotides align to TRBD1. V gave up 2 bases and J gave up 11 bases; unmatched junction bases: 10. The CDR3 runs 14 residues. Germline values: CDR1 MNHEY, CDR2 SVGEGT. The CDR3 sequence: CASSYTGQGAKAFF. In DNA form, the CDR3 reads TGTGCCAGCAGTTACACTGGGCAGGGGGCGAAGGCTTTCTTT.

Regarding this clone: Relative to the germline gene, one junction end is altered; a read error may explain this. The chain is built from TRBV5-1 and TRBJ1-4, with D possibly being TRBD1 (6 bases). The CDR3 extends over 14 amino acids. CDR1 and CDR2 from the germline V gene are SGHRS and YFSETQ. CDR3 sequence: CASRLDRSHEKLFF. CDR3 DNA: TGCGCCAGCAGGTTGGACAGAAGTCATGAAAAACTGTTTTTT.